The entry that follows covers one TCR beta chain sequence. What it binds is unknown. This specimen belongs to a study of cytomegalovirus exposure and HLA in healthy donors. Donors were drawn from the roughly 120-subject validation cohort, separate from the roughly 670-subject first cohort. TCRdb's copy holds only in-frame clones and misses some; the assay was immunoSEQ multiplex PCR. This table has fewer than 200,000 clones, around nine tenths appearing once. This CDR3 is built from 14 residues. Germline V CDR1 and CDR2: SNHLY, FYNNEI. J lost 4 bases, V lost 8 bases, and 5 bases had no gene match. Points from the study as a whole: The study labeled around 160 TCR beta chains cytomegalovirus-associated.

The chain joins TRBV2 to TRBJ2-1, with TRBD2 matching 10 bases. Sequences were obtained from PBMCs. This TCR was sampled from a woman younger than 45 in good health and CMV-seronegative. CDR3 sequence (DNA): TGTGCCAGCCAAACTAGCGGGGATTACAATGAGCAGTTCTTC. Translated, it gives CASQTSGDYNEQFF. Based on the CDR3 plus reference TRBV2 and TRBJ2-1, the full variable domain is EPEVTQTPSHQVTQMGQEVILRCVPISNHLYFYWYRQILGQKVEFLVSFYNNEISEKSEIFDDQFSVERPDGSNFTLKIRSTKLEDSAMYFCASQTSGDYNEQFFGPGTRLTVL.